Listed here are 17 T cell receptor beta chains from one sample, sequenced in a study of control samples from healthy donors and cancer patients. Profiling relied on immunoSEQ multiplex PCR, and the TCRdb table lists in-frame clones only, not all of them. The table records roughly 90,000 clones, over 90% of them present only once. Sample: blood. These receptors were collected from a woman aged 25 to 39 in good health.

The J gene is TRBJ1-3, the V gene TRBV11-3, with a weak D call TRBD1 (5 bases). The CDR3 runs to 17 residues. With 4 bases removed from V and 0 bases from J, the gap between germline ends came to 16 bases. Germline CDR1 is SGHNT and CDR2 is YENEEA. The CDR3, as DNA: TGTGCCAGCAGCTCCCGCCCGGGACCGAGCTCTGGAAACACCATATATTTT. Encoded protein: CASSSRPGPSSGNTIYF. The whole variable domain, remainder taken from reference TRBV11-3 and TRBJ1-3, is EAGVVQSPRYKIIEKKQPVAFWCNPISGHNTLYWYLQNLGQGPELLIRYENEEAVDDSQLPKDRFSAERLKGVDSTLKIQPAELGDSAVYLCASSSRPGPSSGNTIYFGEGSWLTVV.

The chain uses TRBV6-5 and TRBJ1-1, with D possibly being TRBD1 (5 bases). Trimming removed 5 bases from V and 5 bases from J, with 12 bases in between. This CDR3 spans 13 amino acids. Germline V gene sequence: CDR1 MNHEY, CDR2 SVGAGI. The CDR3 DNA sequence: TGTGCCAGCAGTACCGGGGAGGGGACTGAAGCTTTCTTT. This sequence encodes CASSTGEGTEAFF.

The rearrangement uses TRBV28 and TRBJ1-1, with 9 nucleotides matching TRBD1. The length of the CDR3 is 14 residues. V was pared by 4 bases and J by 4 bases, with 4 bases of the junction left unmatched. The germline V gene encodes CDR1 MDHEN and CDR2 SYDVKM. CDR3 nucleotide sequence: TGTGCCAGCAGTTCTGGACAGGGGAGCACTGAAGCTTTCTTT. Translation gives CASSSGQGSTEAFF. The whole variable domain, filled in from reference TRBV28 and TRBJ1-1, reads DVKVTQSSRYLVKRTGEKVFLECVQDMDHENMFWYRQDPGLGLRLIYFSYDVKMKEKGDIPEGYSVSREKKERFSLILESASTNQTSMYLCASSSGQGSTEAFFGQGTRLTVV.

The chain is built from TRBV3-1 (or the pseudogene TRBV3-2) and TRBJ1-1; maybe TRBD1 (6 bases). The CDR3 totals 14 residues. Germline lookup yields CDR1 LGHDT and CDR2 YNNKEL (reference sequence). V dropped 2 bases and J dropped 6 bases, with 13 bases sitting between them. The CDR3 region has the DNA TGTGCCAGCAGCCAAACAGGGTTATTCTCTGAAGCTTTCTTT. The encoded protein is CASSQTGLFSEAFF.

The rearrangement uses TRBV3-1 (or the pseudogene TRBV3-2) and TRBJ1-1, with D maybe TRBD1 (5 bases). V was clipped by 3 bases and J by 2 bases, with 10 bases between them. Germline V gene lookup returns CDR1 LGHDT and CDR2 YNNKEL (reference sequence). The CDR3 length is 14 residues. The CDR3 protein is CASSHYGANTEAFF. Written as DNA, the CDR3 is TGTGCCAGCAGCCATTATGGGGCTAACACTGAAGCTTTCTTT.

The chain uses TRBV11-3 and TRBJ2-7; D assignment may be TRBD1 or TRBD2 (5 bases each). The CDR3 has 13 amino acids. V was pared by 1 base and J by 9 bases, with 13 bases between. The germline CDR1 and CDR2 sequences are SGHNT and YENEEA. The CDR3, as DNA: TGTGCCAGCAGCTTAGGGGACGCCTCCTGGCAGTACTTC. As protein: CASSLGDASWQYF. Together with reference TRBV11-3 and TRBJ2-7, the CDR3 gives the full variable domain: EAGVVQSPRYKIIEKKQPVAFWCNPISGHNTLYWYLQNLGQGPELLIRYENEEAVDDSQLPKDRFSAERLKGVDSTLKIQPAELGDSAVYLCASSLGDASWQYFGPGTRLTVT.

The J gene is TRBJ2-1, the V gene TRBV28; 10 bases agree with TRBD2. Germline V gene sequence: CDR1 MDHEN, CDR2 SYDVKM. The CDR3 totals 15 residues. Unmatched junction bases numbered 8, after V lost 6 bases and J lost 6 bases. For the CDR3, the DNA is TGTGCCAGCAGGCCTAGCGGGAGTCTCGGCAATGAGCAGTTCTTC. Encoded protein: CASRPSGSLGNEQFF.

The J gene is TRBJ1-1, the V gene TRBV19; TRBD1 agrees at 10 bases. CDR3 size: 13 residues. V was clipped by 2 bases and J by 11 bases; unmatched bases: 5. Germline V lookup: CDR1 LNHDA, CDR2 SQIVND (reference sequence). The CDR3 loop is CASSIPRTGGAFF. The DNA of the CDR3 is TGTGCCAGTAGTATACCACGGACAGGGGGGGCTTTCTTT.

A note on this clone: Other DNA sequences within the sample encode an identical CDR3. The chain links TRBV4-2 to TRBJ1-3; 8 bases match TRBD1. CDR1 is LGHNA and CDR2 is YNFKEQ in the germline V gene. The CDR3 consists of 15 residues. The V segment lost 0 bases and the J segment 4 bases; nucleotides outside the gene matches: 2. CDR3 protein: CASSQETGAGNTIYF. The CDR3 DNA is TGTGCCAGCAGCCAAGAGACAGGGGCGGGAAACACCATATATTTT.

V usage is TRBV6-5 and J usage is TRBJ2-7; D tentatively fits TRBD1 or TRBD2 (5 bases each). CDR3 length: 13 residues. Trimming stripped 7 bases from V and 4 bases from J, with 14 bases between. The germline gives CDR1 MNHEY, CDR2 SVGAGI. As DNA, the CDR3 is TGTGCCAGCACCCGGGACCGGCGTTACGAGCAGTACTTC. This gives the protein CASTRDRRYEQYF.

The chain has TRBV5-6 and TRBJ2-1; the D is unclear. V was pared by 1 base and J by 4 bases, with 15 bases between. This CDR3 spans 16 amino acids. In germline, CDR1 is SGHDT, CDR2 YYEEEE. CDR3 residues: CASSLFLAANYNEQFF. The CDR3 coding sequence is TGTGCCAGCAGCTTGTTTCTCGCGGCCAATTACAATGAGCAGTTCTTC.

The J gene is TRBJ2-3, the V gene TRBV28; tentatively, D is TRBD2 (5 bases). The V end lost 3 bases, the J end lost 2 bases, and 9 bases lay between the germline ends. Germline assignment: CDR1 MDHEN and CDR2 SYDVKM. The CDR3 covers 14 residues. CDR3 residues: CASSLGASTDTQYF. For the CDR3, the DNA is TGTGCCAGCAGTTTGGGAGCTTCCACAGATACGCAGTATTTT.

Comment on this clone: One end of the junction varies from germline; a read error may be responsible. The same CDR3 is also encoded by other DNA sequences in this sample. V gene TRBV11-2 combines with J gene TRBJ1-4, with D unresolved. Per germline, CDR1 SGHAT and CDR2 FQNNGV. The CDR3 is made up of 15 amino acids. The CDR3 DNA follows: TGCGCCAGCAGCTTAGATCCATTGAGGTGGGAAAAACTGTTTTTT. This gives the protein CASSLDPLRWEKLFF.

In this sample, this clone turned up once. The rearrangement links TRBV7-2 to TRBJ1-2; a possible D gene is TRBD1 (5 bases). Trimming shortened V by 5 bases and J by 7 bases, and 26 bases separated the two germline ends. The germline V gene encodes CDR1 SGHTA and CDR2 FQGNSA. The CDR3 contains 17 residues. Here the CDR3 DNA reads TGTGCCAGCAGCCTCGTGGGGGGTACTGGGGCAGGCCTTGGCTACACCTTC. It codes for CASSLVGGTGAGLGYTF.

CDR3: CASGRQRQETQYF. CDR3 sequence (DNA): TGTGCCAGCGGACGGCAGCGGCAAGAGACCCAGTACTTC. The gene calls are TRBV11-2 and TRBJ2-5; a possible D gene is TRBD2 (5 bases). The ends were cut back, 8 bases at V and 2 bases at J, with 12 bases in the middle. This CDR3 spans 13 amino acids. Germline V gene data show CDR1 as SGHAT and CDR2 as FQNNGV.

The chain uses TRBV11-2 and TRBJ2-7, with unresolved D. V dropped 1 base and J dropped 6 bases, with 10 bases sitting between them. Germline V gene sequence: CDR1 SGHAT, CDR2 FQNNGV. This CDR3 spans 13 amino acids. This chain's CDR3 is CASSLGLAREQYF. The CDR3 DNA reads TGTGCCAGCAGCTTAGGATTAGCTCGCGAGCAGTACTTC.

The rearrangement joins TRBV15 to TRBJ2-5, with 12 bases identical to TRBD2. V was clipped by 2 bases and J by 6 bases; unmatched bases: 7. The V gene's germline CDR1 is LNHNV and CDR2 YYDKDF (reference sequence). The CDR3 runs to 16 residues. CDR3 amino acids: CATSRQRTSGVQTQYF. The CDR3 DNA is TGTGCCACCAGCAGACAACGGACTAGCGGGGTACAGACCCAGTACTTC.